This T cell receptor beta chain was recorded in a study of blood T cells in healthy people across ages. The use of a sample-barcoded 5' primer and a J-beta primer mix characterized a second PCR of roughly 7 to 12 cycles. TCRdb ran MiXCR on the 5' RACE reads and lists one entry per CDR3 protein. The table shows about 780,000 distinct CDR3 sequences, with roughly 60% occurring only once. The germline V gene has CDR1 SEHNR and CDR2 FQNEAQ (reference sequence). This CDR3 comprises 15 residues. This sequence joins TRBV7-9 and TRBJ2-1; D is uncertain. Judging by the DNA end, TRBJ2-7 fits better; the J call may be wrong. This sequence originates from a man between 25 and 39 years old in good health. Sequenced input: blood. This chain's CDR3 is CASSLEYRANYEQYF. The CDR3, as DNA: TGTGCCAGCAGCTTAGAGTACAGAGCGAACTACGAGCAGTACTTC.